These 15 T cell receptor beta chains were sequenced from one sample in a study of T cells in Graves' hyperthyroidism and ophthalmopathy. Researchers amplified the TCR beta CDR3 regions from RNA transcripts. The HTBI primer set served for first-round RT-PCR of the TCR CDR3. Using its own MiXCR run on the multiplex PCR reads, TCRdb lists one record per CDR3 protein. The sample lists 800,000 or so distinct CDR3 sequences, over 35% occurring once. Sample: blood. The origin of the receptors is a man aged 18 to 30 with Graves' hyperthyroidism.

The V call is TRBV12-3 or TRBV12-4, the J call TRBJ2-2, with a possible D match to TRBD2 (5 bases). Trimming took off 2 bases at V and 1 base at J, with 8 bases between the two ends. This CDR3 has 15 residues. The DNA for the CDR3 is TGTGCCAGCAGTTTAACCCGGGGGAACACCGGGGAGCTGTTTTTT. It is translated as CASSLTRGNTGELFF.

In its sample, this clonotype was seen a few times. The V gene is TRBV7-2, the J gene TRBJ1-2; maybe TRBD1 (6 bases). The V gene's germline CDR1 is SGHTA and CDR2 FQGNSA. The CDR3 sequence is 15 residues long. Trimming stripped 0 bases from V and 7 bases from J, with 15 bases between. The CDR3 is CASSLARGGAGGYTF. CDR3 nucleotides: TGTGCCAGCAGCTTAGCGCGGGGGGGGGCTGGTGGCTACACCTTC.

This clonotype has more than one count but fewer than ten. This chain links TRBV4-3 with TRBJ1-1; D unclear. The CDR3 runs 16 residues. The germline V gene has CDR1 LGHNA and CDR2 YSLEER. V gave up 1 base and J gave up 0 bases, with 12 bases separating them. The CDR3 spells CASSQGEYFLNTEAFF. DNA for the CDR3: TGCGCCAGCAGCCAAGGGGAATATTTCTTGAACACTGAAGCTTTCTTT.

This clonotype was counted a few times. The V gene is TRBV2, the J gene TRBJ2-7; either TRBD1 or TRBD2 may supply D (6 bases each). V lost 6 bases, J lost 1 base, and 10 bases lay in between. The CDR3 length is 13 residues. Germline CDR1 reads SNHLY; CDR2 reads FYNNEI. CDR3 DNA: TGTGCCAGCAGAAGGAGGGGGTCCTACGAGCAGTACTTC. As protein: CASRRRGSYEQYF. Drawing the rest from reference TRBV2 and TRBJ2-7, the complete variable domain is EPEVTQTPSHQVTQMGQEVILRCVPISNHLYFYWYRQILGQKVEFLVSFYNNEISEKSEIFDDQFSVERPDGSNFTLKIRSTKLEDSAMYFCASRRRGSYEQYFGPGTRLTVT.

This chain links TRBV6-5 with TRBJ2-7; 10 bases map to TRBD2. The CDR3 runs 16 residues. Germline CDR1 reads MNHEY; CDR2 reads SVGAGI. V lost 4 bases to trimming and J lost 6 bases; unmatched junction nucleotides: 12. This CDR3 reads CASSSSSGSRLGEQYF. The CDR3 coding sequence is TGTGCCAGCAGTTCCTCTAGCGGGAGTAGGTTGGGCGAGCAGTACTTC.

This clonotype was found once. CDR3 DNA: TGTGCCAGCAGCCCCGGGACATTCGGCCCAGATACGCAGTATTTT. Residues: CASSPGTFGPDTQYF. The rearrangement links TRBV5-6 to TRBJ2-3; maybe TRBD1 (6 bases). The CDR3 extends over 15 amino acids. V dropped 4 bases and J dropped 4 bases, with 16 bases sitting between them. CDR1 is SGHDT and CDR2 is YYEEEE in the germline V gene.

The table lists this clonotype with many counts. This chain uses TRBV2 with TRBJ1-6; D gene ambiguous. The CDR3 sequence is 15 residues long. Trimming shortened V by 5 bases and J by 7 bases, and 15 bases separated the two germline ends. The germline V gene has CDR1 SNHLY and CDR2 FYNNEI. The CDR3 here is CASSSDGLANSPLHF. The DNA of the CDR3 is TGTGCCAGCAGTTCCGACGGATTGGCCAATTCACCCCTCCACTTT. The full variable domain, completed using reference TRBV2 and TRBJ1-6, is EPEVTQTPSHQVTQMGQEVILRCVPISNHLYFYWYRQILGQKVEFLVSFYNNEISEKSEIFDDQFSVERPDGSNFTLKIRSTKLEDSAMYFCASSSDGLANSPLHFGNGTRLTVT.

Points on this clonotype: One end of the junction varies from germline; a read error may be responsible. The chain is built from TRBV4-1 and TRBJ1-5; tentative D call: TRBD1 (5 bases). Germline V gene sequence: CDR1 MGHRA, CDR2 YSYEKL. The CDR3 length is 14 residues. CDR3 region: CASNPGQGYQPQHF. The CDR3 nucleotides read TGTGCCAGCAACCCTGGGCAGGGCTACCAGCCCCAGCATTTT.

This clonotype was found a few times. The chain has TRBV7-2 and TRBJ1-4; D uncertain. Germline V gene sequence: CDR1 SGHTA, CDR2 FQGNSA. This CDR3 has 13 amino acids. Trimming cost V 1 base and J 8 bases, with 8 bases left between them. The chain's CDR3 is CASSLVPEEKLFF. CDR3 DNA: TGTGCCAGCAGCTTAGTACCCGAAGAAAAACTGTTTTTT.

There are a few counts of this clonotype. Mismatch with germline at one junction end may stem from a read error. J is TRBJ1-2 and V is TRBV10-3; D is unclear. The CDR3 has 16 residues. Germline assignment: CDR1 ENHRY and CDR2 SYGVKD. The CDR3 loop reads CANSYSLELANYGYTF. CDR3 in DNA: TGTGCCAACAGTTACTCCCTAGAGCTTGCTAACTATGGCTACACCTTC.

This clonotype showed up just a few times. This chain joins TRBV7-9 and TRBJ1-1; no clear D. Per germline, CDR1 SEHNR and CDR2 FQNEAQ (reference sequence). Trimming removed 5 bases from V and 11 bases from J, with 12 bases in between. This CDR3 contains 11 residues. The CDR3 DNA follows: TGTGCCAGCAGCCCCCCGCCGGAGGCTTTCTTT. Translation gives CASSPPPEAFF.

Worth noting for this clonotype: Its ends do not fully match the called genes, so a read error is possible. The V call is TRBV5-1, the J call TRBJ1-6; 7 nucleotides line up with TRBD1. This CDR3 has 15 residues. Germline loops: CDR1 SGHRS, CDR2 YFSETQ. The chain's CDR3 is CASRLAQGPNSPLHF. The DNA of the CDR3 is TGCGCCAGCAGATTGGCACAGGGGCCAAATTCACCCCTCCACTTT.

This clonotype was picked up many times. CDR3 protein: CATVLRGEVQYF. CDR3 bases: TGTGCCACCGTACTCCGGGGGGAAGTCCAGTACTTC. The chain joins TRBV2 to TRBJ2-5; TRBD2 agrees at 7 bases. V trimming: 10 bases; J trimming: 10 bases; junction bases outside the gene matches: 12. The CDR3 has 12 residues. Germline-derived CDR1 and CDR2 are SNHLY and FYNNEI.

As DNA, the CDR3 is TGTGCCAGCAGTTACGGGAGCCTCGGCCTTGGGGACGGCTACACCTTC. This sequence encodes CASSYGSLGLGDGYTF. This chain links TRBV2 with TRBJ1-2, with D perhaps TRBD1 (5 bases). The V and J ends lost 5 bases and 8 bases respectively, with 24 bases between them. Germline V gene lookup returns CDR1 SNHLY and CDR2 FYNNEI. The CDR3 has 16 amino acids.

The chain has TRBV7-3 and TRBJ2-5; D is uncertain. Germline values: CDR1 SGHTA, CDR2 FQGTGA. Deletions cut 5 bases from V and 4 bases from J, with 11 bases between. CDR3 length equals 13 residues. The CDR3 DNA sequence: TGTGCCAGCAGCCTGGATACTGGAGAGACCCAGTACTTC. It translates to CASSLDTGETQYF.